Described below is a single T cell receptor (beta chain) sequence and its context. These data come from a study of CD8 T cells in Susac syndrome. CDR1 is MNHEY and CDR2 is SVGEGT in the germline V gene. CDR3 length: 14 amino acids. V gave up 0 bases and J gave up 2 bases, with 8 bases separating them. While serving as controls, healthy donors were matched for age and sex. The authors negatively isolated CD8+ and CD4+ T cells and FACS-enriched TEMRA cells. Random hexamers were used to reverse transcribe about 0.5 to 1 ug of RNA. TCRdb reprocessed the immunoSEQ multiplex PCR reads via MiXCR and lists one record per CDR3 protein. The sample includes 160,000 or so distinct CDR3 sequences, roughly 94% of them seen just once.

The receptor was isolated from a human donor in good health. The sample taken for sequencing was CD4+ T cells from PBMCs. The chain joins TRBV6-2 or TRBV6-3 to TRBJ2-7, with a possible D match to TRBD2 (5 bases). The CDR3 here is CASSYSIGTYEQYF. The CDR3 DNA sequence: TGTGCCAGCAGTTACTCGATCGGGACCTACGAGCAGTACTTC.